This section outlines one TCR beta chain sequence together with its context. This clone's antigen is unknown. Possible read error: a much larger clone is one base away. This sample was included in a study of blood T cells in healthy people across ages (dated by TCRdb to between 2014 and 2016). Turning to the overall study: Template switching captured roughly one uniquely barcoded TCR beta cDNA molecule per two T cells in model experiments. For two donors (one aged 18 to 30 and one aged 80 or older), the study analyzed two additional independent replicas of 1 million unique cDNA reads from the same blood draw. The donors were split into four age groups: young (average around 15 years), middle-aged (about 40), aged (roughly 60) and long-lived (over 80). Age-related changes in TCR beta repertoire diversity were measured in the study by deep sequencing normalized with unique cDNA molecular identifiers. To avoid experimental bias, donors of different ages were distributed randomly across sequencing lanes.

The roughly 39 donors, aged 6 to 90 years, were systemically healthy Caucasian individuals from Russia. Approximately 9.3 milliliters of peripheral blood were drawn from each donor into EDTA-treated Vacutainer tubes. Ficoll-Paque density-gradient centrifugation was used to isolate PBMCs, with at least 6 million obtained per sample. Trizol reagent was used to extract total RNA from PBMCs, with at least 5 micrograms per sample. For every donor, an aliquot of PBMCs went through flow cytometry to measure the percentages of naive CD45RAhigh/CD27high T cells. General study outcomes and caveats: Observed TCR beta diversity correlated strongly with the percentage of naive T cells measured by flow cytometry. Because donor CMV infection status was unknown, age-related changes in expanded clonotypes were potentially confounded. Estimates of total diversity from one million sequenced T cells were regarded as lower bounds and underestimates. Observed TCR beta diversity per million T cells fell roughly linearly with age, and a significant reduction was already apparent by age roughly 41. Compared with the aged group, the long-lived group had more naive CD4+ T cells, fewer expanded clones and increased TCR diversity, a pattern suggesting age selection. Conclusive comparison of naive and antigen-experienced compartments was prevented by the profiling of bulk unsorted PBMCs.

The CDR3 numbers 13 residues from cysteine through phenylalanine. Only the CDR3 portion is preserved as DNA: 39 bases, with reading frame beginning at the first base. From the germline V gene, CDR1 is SQVTM and CDR2 is ANQGSEA. Libraries were constructed by 5' RACE. Data came from an Illumina HiSeq 2500. A second PCR of roughly 7 to 12 cycles was run with a J-beta primer mix and a sample-barcoded 5' primer. Each TCR beta cDNA molecule received a unique molecular identifier from a template-switch 5' adaptor carrying 12 random nucleotides. At least 2.5 million CDR3-containing paired-end reads were obtained from each sample. First-strand cDNA synthesis was performed from all RNA using the Mint cDNA synthesis kit, with priming by a TRBC-specific oligonucleotide. All cDNA was treated with uracil-DNA glycosylase and then went through a first 18-cycle PCR with the universal primers M1SS and BC2_uni_R. As for the authors' bioinformatics: Normalization of each sample was performed by random selection of 1 million high-quality reads, each carrying a distinct molecular identifier. Instead of being binned into consensus sequences, reads that shared molecular identifiers were thrown out. MiTCR, set to a Q25 quality threshold and the strictest error-elimination algorithm, was used for CDR3 identification, clonotype clustering and error correction. A nonparametric unseen species model with Euler transformation was used to estimate lower-bound total TCR beta diversity. The public reads were reanalyzed by TCRdb: fastp trimming at Q25, MiXCR alignment, in-frame beta chains only. Rows matching on CDR3 protein sequence are summarized as one entry with the most common DNA and genes. The V and J calls were determined by TCRdb, not by the authors. The sample yields about 700,000 distinct CDR3 sequences; approximately 30% were counted once. 15% of the sample belongs to the ten largest clones.

This chain is built from TRBV29-1 and TRBJ2-2; the central 9 bases match TRBD1. Sequenced material: blood. This clonotype originated in a woman older than 75 in good health. Donor details come from another sample of the same person, matched by shared clones. The sequenced DNA is TGCAGCGTTTACAGGGGGCGGGACGGGGAGCGGTTTTTT. Its translation reads: CSVYRGRDGERFF.